This T cell receptor (beta chain) is from a study of blood T cells in healthy people across ages. Across the study: Researchers report that template switching captured about one barcoded beta molecule per two T cells. Findings and limits, study-wide: The long-lived group displayed more naive CD4+ cells, plus higher diversity, than the aged donors did. The fall in TCR beta diversity per million T cells was roughly linear with age.

The CDR3 contains 15 residues. Germline V gene lookup returns CDR1 SGHDT and CDR2 YYEEEE. The J segment lost 2 bases and the V segment lost 6 bases, leaving 8 bases of the junction unmatched. This clonotype has ten or more counts. Its specificity is not known. For the second PCR, which ran for 7 to 11 cycles, a sample-barcoded 5' primer and a J-beta primer mix were used. TCRdb fed the 5' RACE reads into MiXCR, producing one record per CDR3 protein. This sample has approximately 800,000 distinct CDR3 sequences, with roughly 34% found just once. The source material was blood. This chain connects TRBV5-6 to TRBJ2-4, with TRBD1 identical over 7 bases. This TCR came from a young man in good health. CDR3 bases: TGTGCCAGCAAGTTGGGGACAGAGACCAAAAACATTCAGTACTTC. Translated, it gives CASKLGTETKNIQYF.